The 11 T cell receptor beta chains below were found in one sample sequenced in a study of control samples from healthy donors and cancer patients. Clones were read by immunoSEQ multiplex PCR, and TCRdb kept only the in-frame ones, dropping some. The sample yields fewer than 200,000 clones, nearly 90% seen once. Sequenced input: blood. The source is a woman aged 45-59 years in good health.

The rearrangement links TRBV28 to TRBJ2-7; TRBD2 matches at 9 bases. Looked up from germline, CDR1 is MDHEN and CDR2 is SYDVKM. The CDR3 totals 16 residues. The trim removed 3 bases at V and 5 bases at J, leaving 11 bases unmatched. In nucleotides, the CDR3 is TGTGCCAGCAGTTTTTCCCTTAGCGGGAGCTGGAACGAGCAGTACTTC. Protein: CASSFSLSGSWNEQYF.

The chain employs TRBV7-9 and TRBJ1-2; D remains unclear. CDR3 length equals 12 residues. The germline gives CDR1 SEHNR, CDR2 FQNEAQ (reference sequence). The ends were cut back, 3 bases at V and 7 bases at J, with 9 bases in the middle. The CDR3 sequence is CASSLDGPGYTF. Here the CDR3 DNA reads TGTGCCAGCAGCTTGGACGGGCCTGGCTACACCTTC.

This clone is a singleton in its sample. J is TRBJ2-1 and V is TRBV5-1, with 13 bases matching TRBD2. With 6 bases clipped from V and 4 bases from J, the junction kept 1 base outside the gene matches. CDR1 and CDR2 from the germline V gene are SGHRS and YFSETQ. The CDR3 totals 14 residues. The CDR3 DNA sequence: TGCGCCAGCAAACTAGCGGGAGGGTACAATGAGCAGTTCTTC. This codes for CASKLAGGYNEQFF. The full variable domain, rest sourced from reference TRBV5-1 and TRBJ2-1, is KAGVTQTPRYLIKTRGQQVTLSCSPISGHRSVSWYQQTPGQGLQFLFEYFSETQRNKGNFPGRFSGRQFSNSRSEMNVSTLELGDSALYLCASKLAGGYNEQFFGPGTRLTVL.

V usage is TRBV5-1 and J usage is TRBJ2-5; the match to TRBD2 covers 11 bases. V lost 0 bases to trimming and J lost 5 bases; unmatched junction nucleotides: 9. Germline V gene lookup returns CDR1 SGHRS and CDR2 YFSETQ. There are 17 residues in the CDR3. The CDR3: CASSLDLAGGPRETQYF. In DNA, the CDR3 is TGCGCCAGCAGCTTGGATCTAGCGGGGGGACCCAGGGAGACCCAGTACTTC.

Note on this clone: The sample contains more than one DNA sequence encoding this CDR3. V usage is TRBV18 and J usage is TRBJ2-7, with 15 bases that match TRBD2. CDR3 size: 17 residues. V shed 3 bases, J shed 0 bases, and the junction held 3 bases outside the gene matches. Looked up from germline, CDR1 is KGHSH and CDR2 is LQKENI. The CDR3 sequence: CASSPGLAGGPSYEQYF. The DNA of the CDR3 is TGTGCCAGCTCACCGGGACTAGCGGGAGGCCCCTCCTACGAGCAGTACTTC.

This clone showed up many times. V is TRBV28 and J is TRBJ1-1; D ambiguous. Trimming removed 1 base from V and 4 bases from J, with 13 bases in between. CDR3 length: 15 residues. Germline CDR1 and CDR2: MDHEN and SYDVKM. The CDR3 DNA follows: TGTGCCAGCAGTTTATACGGGGTGGAGGGCACTGAAGCTTTCTTT. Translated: CASSLYGVEGTEAFF.

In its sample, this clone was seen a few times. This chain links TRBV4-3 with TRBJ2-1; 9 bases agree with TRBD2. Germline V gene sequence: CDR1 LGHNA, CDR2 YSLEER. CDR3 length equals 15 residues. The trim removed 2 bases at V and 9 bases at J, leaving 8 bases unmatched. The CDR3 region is CASSQLAGAVGEQFF. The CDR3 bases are TGCGCCAGCAGCCAATTAGCGGGAGCCGTCGGTGAGCAGTTCTTC.

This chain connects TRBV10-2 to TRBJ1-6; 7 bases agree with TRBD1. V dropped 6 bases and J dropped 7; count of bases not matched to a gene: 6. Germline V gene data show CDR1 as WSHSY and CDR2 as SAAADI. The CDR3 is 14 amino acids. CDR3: CASSRQQGNSPLHF. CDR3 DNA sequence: TGCGCCAGCAGCCGGCAACAGGGGAATTCACCCCTCCACTTT.

The CDR3 region is CASSQDPRKTEAFF. The CDR3 DNA reads as TGCGCCAGCAGCCAAGACCCTAGGAAAACTGAAGCTTTCTTT. The rearrangement links TRBV4-1 to TRBJ1-1; D unclear. The CDR3 is made up of 14 amino acids. Germline V gene sequence: CDR1 MGHRA, CDR2 YSYEKL. Trimming pared 0 bases from V and 5 bases from J, leaving 10 bases between.

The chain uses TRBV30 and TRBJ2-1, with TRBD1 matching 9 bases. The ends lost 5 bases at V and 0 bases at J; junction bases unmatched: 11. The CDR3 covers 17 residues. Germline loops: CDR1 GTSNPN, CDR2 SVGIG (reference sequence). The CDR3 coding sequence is TGTGCCTGGGAAGGGACAGGGCCCGAAATCTCCTACAATGAGCAGTTCTTC. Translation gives CAWEGTGPEISYNEQFF.

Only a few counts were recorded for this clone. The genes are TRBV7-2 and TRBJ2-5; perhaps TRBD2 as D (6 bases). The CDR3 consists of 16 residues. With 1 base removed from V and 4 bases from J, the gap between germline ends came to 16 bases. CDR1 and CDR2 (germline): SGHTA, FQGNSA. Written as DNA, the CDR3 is TGTGCCAGCAGCTTAGTCGGTTCTGGGGGAGGAGAGACCCAGTACTTC. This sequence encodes CASSLVGSGGGETQYF.